These T cell receptor beta chains were read from a single sample in a study of blood T cell repertoires in COVID-19. Some clones are missing from TCRdb's copy, which holds only in-frame ones; the method was immunoSEQ multiplex PCR. Of 90,000 to 130,000 clones in the sample, less than 85% were seen once. The sample taken for sequencing was peripheral blood. These receptors were collected from an elderly woman with acute or convalescent COVID-19. The CDR3 runs from the conserved cysteine through the conserved F or W. D genes are given only for firm matches. Some rows mark clone size as missing; the rest say once, few, many or name a class of expanded clone.

clone size	V gene	J gene	D gene	CDR3 DNA	CDR3 protein
NA	TRBV7-8	TRBJ1-3	NA	TGTGCCAGCAGCTTAGTCTCGACTCACTCTGGAAACACCATATATTTT	CASSLVSTHSGNTIYF
NA	TRBV4-3	TRBJ2-6	NA	TGCGCCAGCAGCCAAGAGGGGCTGGGCTCTGGGGCCAACGTCCTGACTTTC	CASSQEGLGSGANVLTF
NA	TRBV6-5	TRBJ1-1	TRBD1	TGTGCCAGCAGTTCCAGACAGGGGAGAACTGAAGCTTTCTTT	CASSSRQGRTEAFF
NA	TRBV6-5	TRBJ1-1	NA	TGTGCCACCAACAGGGTTCCCCTCACTGAAGCTTTCTTT	CATNRVPLTEAFF
NA	TRBV10-3	TRBJ2-3	TRBD2	TGTGCCATCAGTGGGGGACTAGCGGGAGCATTATCCGATACGCAGTATTTT	CAISGGLAGALSDTQYF
few	TRBV5-1	TRBJ2-1	NA	TGCGCCAGCAGCTTGTTCGGTGAGCAGTTCTTC	CASSLFGEQFF
NA	TRBV10-3	TRBJ1-1	NA	TGTGCCATCCGCGACGGGAGTACCCACACTGAAGCTTTCTTT	CAIRDGSTHTEAFF
NA	TRBV9	TRBJ1-3	TRBD1	TGTGCCAGCAGCGTGGGACAGTCCTCTGGAAACACCATATATTTT	CASSVGQSSGNTIYF
NA	TRBV4-2	TRBJ2-1	TRBD2	TGTGCCAGCAGCCTACCCTTTAGGGCTAGCGGGCAACAGCTGTATTCGGACAATGAGCAGTTCTTC	CASSLPFRASGQQLYSDNEQFF
NA	TRBV4-1	TRBJ2-5	TRBD2	TGCGCCAGCAGCCAAGTGGGGACTAGGGCAGAGACCCAGTACTTC	CASSQVGTRAETQYF
NA	TRBV5-1	TRBJ2-1	TRBD2	TGCGCCAGCAGCGCCCTAGCGGGGGGAGATACTGAGCAGTTCTTC	CASSALAGGDTEQFF
NA	TRBV6-2/TRBV6-3	TRBJ2-2	NA	TGTGCCAGCAGTTACTCCCGACAGTCCACCGGGGAGCTGTTTTTT	CASSYSRQSTGELFF
NA	TRBV3-1/TRBV3-2	TRBJ1-2	TRBD1	TGTGCCAGCAGGCGACAGGGTTCAAAAGGCTACACCTTC	CASRRQGSKGYTF
NA	TRBV20-1	TRBJ2-2	TRBD2	TGCAGTGCTAGTCGGGGCGGGAGGGCCCCCGGGGAGCTGTTTTTT	CSASRGGRAPGELFF
once	TRBV9	TRBJ1-6	TRBD1	TGTGCCAGCAGCGTAGAGGCCAGGGGGGATTCACCCCTCCACTTT	CASSVEARGDSPLHF
NA	TRBV15	TRBJ1-5	NA	TGTGCCACCAGCAGAGAAGCAGGGTGGGGTCAGCCCCAGCATTTT	CATSREAGWGQPQHF
NA	TRBV24-1	TRBJ2-3	NA	TGTGCCACCAGTAATAATCGTTATCCTAGCACAGATACGCAGTATTTT	CATSNNRYPSTDTQYF
NA	TRBV19	TRBJ1-2	NA	TGTGCCAGTAGTTCGAGACTCGTAACTAACTATGGCTACACCTTC	CASSSRLVTNYGYTF
NA	TRBV9	TRBJ2-7	NA	TGTGCCAGCAGCGTATCTAGACTAGGAACCTACGAGCAGTACTTC	CASSVSRLGTYEQYF
many	TRBV9	TRBJ2-1	NA	TGTGCCAGCAGCGTAGCAGACAACTACAATGAGCAGTTCTTC	CASSVADNYNEQFF
NA	TRBV15	TRBJ2-4	NA	TGTGCCACCAGCCCGACGAGGGATCTAGCCAAAAACATTCAGTACTTC	CATSPTRDLAKNIQYF
once	TRBV6-6	TRBJ2-3	NA	TGTGCCAGCAGTTACGGGGGCGCAGGTGATACGCAGTATTTT	CASSYGGAGDTQYF
NA	TRBV4-2	TRBJ1-6	TRBD1	TGTGCCAGCAGCCAGGACGACAGGGGCGTTAATTCACCCCTCCACTTT	CASSQDDRGVNSPLHF
few	TRBV6-5	TRBJ2-7	NA	TGTGCCAGCACCTTAATCCGGGACACCGAGCAGTACTTC	CASTLIRDTEQYF
NA	TRBV28	TRBJ1-1	NA	TGTGCCAGCAGTTTATATGGACAAGCCACTGAAGCTTTCTTT	CASSLYGQATEAFF
NA	TRBV10-2	TRBJ1-1	NA	TGCGCCAGCAATGATCCAGGGGTCACTGAAGCTTTCTTT	CASNDPGVTEAFF
NA	TRBV19	TRBJ2-1	TRBD2	TGTGCCAGTAGTATTCTGACTAGCGGGATTGATGAGCAGTTCTTC	CASSILTSGIDEQFF
NA	TRBV5-1	TRBJ2-2	TRBD2	TGCGCCAGCAGCCCTAGAAGCGGGGGGGCCGCCGGGGAGCTGTTTTTT	CASSPRSGGAAGELFF
NA	TRBV5-1	TRBJ1-1	NA	TGCGCCAGCAGCGAACCAGGGGTCACTGAAGCTTTCTTT	CASSEPGVTEAFF
NA	TRBV19	TRBJ2-1	NA	TGTGCCAGTAGTAAGGGGGAGGGATTGGGAGAGCAGTTCTTC	CASSKGEGLGEQFF
once	TRBV5-4	TRBJ2-2	NA	TGTGCCAGCAGCTTGGGCCCGATCGGCTCGCGGGTGTACGCCGGGGAGCTGTTTTTT	CASSLGPIGSRVYAGELFF
NA	TRBV30	TRBJ2-5	NA	TGTGCCTGGAGTGAAACAATCTTCTCCTCGGGGACCCAGTACTTC	CAWSETIFSSGTQYF